This T cell receptor beta chain came from a study of regulatory T cells in long-lasting Graves disease. Study in general: The term persistent Graves' disease signified upward of 5 years on antithyroid drugs with positive TSH receptor antibodies. Study conclusions and caveats: Gene preferences differed: TRBV28, TRBJ1-2, TRBJ2-5 in persistent cases.

V was clipped by 1 base and J by 0 bases, with 11 bases between them. Germline V gene lookup returns CDR1 SGHTS and CDR2 YDEGEE. CDR3 length: 16 amino acids. This clonotype came up a few times. As yet, its antigen is unknown. For TCR beta, libraries came from iRepertoire HTBI primers and Arm-PCR of CDR3 regions. As originally analysed: Samples revealed approximately 67 TRBV and 14 TRBJ segments. TCRdb reprocessed the multiplex PCR reads via MiXCR and lists one record per CDR3 protein. Clone size and V and J calls follow TCRdb, not the original study. Found here are 350,000 to 450,000 distinct CDR3 sequences, around 23% of them singletons; the top ten hold 13% to 15%. Time point meaning: persistent/refractory GD, antithyroid drugs over 5 years with positive TRAb. From PBMCs, RNA was extracted and then used to make the TCR library. From an endocrinology department in Xi'an, China, came the patients.

The material was peripheral blood mononuclear cells (PBMCs), obtained when the disease was refractory, from a patient treated with antithyroid drugs. The chain employs TRBV5-8 and TRBJ2-1; the D gene is possibly TRBD2 (5 bases). This sequence was found in a female donor with Graves disease. The CDR3 loop is CASSLLRRSSYNEQFF. CDR3 nucleotide sequence: TGTGCCAGCAGCTTGCTTCGGAGGAGCTCCTACAATGAGCAGTTCTTC.